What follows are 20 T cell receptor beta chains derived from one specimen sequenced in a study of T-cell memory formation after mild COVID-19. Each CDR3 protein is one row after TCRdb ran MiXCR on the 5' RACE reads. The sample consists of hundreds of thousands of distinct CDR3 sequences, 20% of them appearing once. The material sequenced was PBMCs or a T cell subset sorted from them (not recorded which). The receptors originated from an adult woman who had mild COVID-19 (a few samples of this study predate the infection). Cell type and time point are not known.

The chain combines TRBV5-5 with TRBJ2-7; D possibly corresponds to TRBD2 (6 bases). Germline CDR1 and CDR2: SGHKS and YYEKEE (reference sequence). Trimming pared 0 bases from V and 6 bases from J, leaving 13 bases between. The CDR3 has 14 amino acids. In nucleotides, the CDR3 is TGTGCCAGCAGCTTGGTTGGGGGGTATGTCGAGCAGTACTTC. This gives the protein CASSLVGGYVEQYF.

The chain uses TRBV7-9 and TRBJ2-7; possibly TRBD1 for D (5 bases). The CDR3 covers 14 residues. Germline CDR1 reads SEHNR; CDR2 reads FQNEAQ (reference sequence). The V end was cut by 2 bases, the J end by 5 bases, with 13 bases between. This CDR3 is CASSLTLQAHEQYF. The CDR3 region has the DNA TGTGCCAGCAGCTTAACCCTACAGGCCCACGAGCAGTACTTC. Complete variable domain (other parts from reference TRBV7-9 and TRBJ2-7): DTGVSQNPRHKITKRGQNVTFRCDPISEHNRLYWYRQTLGQGPEFLTYFQNEAQLEKSRLLSDRFSAERPKGSFSTLEIQRTEQGDSAMYLCASSLTLQAHEQYFGPGTRLTVT.

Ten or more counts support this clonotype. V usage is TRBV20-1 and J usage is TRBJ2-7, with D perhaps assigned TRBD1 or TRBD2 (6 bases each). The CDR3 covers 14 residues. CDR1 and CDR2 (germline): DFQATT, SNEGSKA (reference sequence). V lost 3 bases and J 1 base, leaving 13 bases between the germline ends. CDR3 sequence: CSASGGVWSYEQYF. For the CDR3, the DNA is TGCAGTGCTAGCGGGGGCGTATGGTCCTACGAGCAGTACTTC.

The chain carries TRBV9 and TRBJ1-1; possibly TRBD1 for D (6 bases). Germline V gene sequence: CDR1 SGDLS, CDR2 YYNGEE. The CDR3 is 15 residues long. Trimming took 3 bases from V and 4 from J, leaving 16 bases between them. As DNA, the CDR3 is TGTGCCAGCAGCGGGGGACACCCCGGGGGCACTGAAGCTTTCTTT. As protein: CASSGGHPGGTEAFF. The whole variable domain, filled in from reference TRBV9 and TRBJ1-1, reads DSGVTQTPKHLITATGQRVTLRCSPRSGDLSVYWYQQSLDQGLQFLIQYYNGEERAKGNILERFSAQQFPDLHSELNLSSLELGDSALYFCASSGGHPGGTEAFFGQGTRLTVV.

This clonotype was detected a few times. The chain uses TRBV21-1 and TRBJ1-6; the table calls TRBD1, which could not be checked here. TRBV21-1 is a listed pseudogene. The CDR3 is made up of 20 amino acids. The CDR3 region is CASSSPPSEGLDSYNSPLHF. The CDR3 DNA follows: TGTGCCAGCAGCTCCCCACCCTCTGAGGGGTTAGATTCCTATAATTCACCCCTCCACTTT.

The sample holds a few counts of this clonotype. CDR3: CASSQPLHSRAYEQYF. Written as DNA, the CDR3 is TGCGCCAGCAGCCAACCTCTTCATTCTAGAGCCTACGAGCAGTACTTC. The genes are TRBV4-1 and TRBJ2-7; D is undetermined. This CDR3 region has 16 residues. V was clipped by 2 bases and J by 2 bases, with 16 bases between them. Germline V lookup: CDR1 MGHRA, CDR2 YSYEKL.

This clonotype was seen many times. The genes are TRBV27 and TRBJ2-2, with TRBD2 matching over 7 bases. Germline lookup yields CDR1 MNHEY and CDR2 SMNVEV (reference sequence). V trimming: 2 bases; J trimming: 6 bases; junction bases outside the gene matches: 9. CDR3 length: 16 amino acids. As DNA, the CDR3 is TGTGCCAGCAGTTTACGGGCTAGCGGAGGCTCCGGGGAGCTGTTTTTT. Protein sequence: CASSLRASGGSGELFF.

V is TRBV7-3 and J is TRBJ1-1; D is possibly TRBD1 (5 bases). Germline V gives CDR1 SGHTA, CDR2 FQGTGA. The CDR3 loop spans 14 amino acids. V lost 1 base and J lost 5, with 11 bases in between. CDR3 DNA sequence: TGTGCCAGCAGCTTAAGCGGGGCGGAAACTGAAGCTTTCTTT. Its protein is CASSLSGAETEAFF.

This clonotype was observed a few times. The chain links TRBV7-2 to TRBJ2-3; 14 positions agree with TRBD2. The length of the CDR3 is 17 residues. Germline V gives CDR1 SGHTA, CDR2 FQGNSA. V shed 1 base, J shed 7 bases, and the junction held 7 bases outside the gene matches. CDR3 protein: CASSLVGTSGSQHTQYF. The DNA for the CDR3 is TGTGCCAGCAGCTTAGTAGGGACTAGCGGGAGCCAACATACGCAGTATTTT.

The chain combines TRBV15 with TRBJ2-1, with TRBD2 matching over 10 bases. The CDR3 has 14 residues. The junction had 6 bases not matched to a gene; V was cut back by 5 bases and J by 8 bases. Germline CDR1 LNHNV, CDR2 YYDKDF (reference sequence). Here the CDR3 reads CATSGRLAGDEQFF. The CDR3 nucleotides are TGTGCCACCAGCGGTCGACTAGCGGGCGATGAGCAGTTCTTC.

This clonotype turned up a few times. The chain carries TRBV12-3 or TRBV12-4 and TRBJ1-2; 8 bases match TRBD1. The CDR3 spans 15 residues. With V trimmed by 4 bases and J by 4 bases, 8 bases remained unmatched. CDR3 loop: CASSSQGAIAYGYTF. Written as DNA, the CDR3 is TGTGCCAGCAGTTCTCAGGGGGCTATCGCCTATGGCTACACCTTC.

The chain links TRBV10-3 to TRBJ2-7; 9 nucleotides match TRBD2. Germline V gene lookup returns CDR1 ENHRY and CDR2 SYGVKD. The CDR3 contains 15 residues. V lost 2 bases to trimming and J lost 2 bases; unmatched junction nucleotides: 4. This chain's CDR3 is CAISEGPSGAYEQYF. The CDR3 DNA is TGTGCCATCAGTGAGGGTCCTAGCGGGGCCTACGAGCAGTACTTC.

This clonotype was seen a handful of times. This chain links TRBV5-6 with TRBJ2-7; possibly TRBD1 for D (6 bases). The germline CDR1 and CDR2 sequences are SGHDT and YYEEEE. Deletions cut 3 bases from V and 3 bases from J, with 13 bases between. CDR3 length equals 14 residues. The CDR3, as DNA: TGTGCCAGCAGCTCCGTCAGGGGCCTCTACGAGCAGTACTTC. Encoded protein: CASSSVRGLYEQYF.

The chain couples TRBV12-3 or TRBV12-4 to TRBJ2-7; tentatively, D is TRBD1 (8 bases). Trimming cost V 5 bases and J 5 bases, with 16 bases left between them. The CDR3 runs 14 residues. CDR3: CASSIRTGRDEQYF. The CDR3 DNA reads TGTGCCAGCAGTATACGGACAGGGAGGGACGAGCAGTACTTC.

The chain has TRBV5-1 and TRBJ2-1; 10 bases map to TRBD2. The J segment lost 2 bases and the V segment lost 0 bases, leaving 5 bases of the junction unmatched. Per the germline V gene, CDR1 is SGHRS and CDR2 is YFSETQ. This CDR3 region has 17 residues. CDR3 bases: TGCGCCAGCAGCTTGGGGTTAGCGGGAGGACCCTACAATGAGCAGTTCTTC. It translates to CASSLGLAGGPYNEQFF.

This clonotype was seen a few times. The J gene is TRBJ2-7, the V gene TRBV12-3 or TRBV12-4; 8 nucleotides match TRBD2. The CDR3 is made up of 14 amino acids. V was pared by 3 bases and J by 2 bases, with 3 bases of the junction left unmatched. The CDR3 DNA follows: TGTGCCAGCAGTTTCGGGGGGGCGACCTACGAGCAGTACTTC. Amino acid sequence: CASSFGGATYEQYF.

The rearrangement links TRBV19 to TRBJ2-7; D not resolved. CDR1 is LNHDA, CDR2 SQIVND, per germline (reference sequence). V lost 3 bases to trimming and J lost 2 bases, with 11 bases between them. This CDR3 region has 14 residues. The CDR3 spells CASSITEATYEQYF. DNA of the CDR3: TGTGCCAGTAGTATTACCGAGGCAACCTACGAGCAGTACTTC.

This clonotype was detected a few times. The CDR3 DNA follows: TGTGCCAGCAGCTTGTACAAAAGCTACGAGCAGTACTTC. Encoded protein: CASSLYKSYEQYF. The chain combines TRBV5-6 with TRBJ2-7; D call uncertain. CDR1 and CDR2 (germline): SGHDT, YYEEEE. The CDR3 is 13 amino acids. The V end lost 1 base, the J end lost 3 bases, and 8 bases lay between the germline ends.

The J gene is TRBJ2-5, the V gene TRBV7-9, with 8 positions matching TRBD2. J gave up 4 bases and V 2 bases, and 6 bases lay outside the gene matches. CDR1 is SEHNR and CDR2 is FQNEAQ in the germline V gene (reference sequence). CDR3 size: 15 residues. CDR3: CASSLLRGGLETQYF. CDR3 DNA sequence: TGTGCCAGCAGCTTACTCCGGGGGGGCTTAGAGACCCAGTACTTC.

The CDR3 here is CASSLAIGQGRDTQYF. The CDR3 nucleotides read TGTGCCAGCAGCTTGGCTATCGGACAGGGAAGAGATACGCAGTATTTT. The chain joins TRBV5-4 to TRBJ2-3; 8 bases agree with TRBD1. The CDR3 spans 16 residues. In germline, CDR1 is SGHNT, CDR2 YYREEE (reference sequence). The junction had 8 bases not matched to a gene; V was cut back by 0 bases and J by 5 bases.